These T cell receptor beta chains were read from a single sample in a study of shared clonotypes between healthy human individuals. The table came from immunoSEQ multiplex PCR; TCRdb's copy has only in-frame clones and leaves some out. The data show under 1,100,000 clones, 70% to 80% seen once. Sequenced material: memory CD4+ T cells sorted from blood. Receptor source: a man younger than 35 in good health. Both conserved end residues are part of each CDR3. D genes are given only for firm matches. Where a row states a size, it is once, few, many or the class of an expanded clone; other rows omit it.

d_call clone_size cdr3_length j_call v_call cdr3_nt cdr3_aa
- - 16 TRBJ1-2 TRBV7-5 TGTGCCAGAAGCTTAGGGCCCAAGACTGAGCTATATGGCTACACCTTC CARSLGPKTELYGYTF
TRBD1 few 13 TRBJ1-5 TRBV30 TGTGCCTGGCAGACAGGGTTTGATCAGCCCCAGCATTTT CAWQTGFDQPQHF
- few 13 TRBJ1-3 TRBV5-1 TGCGCCAGCAGATCGGACACTGGAAACACCATATATTTT CASRSDTGNTIYF
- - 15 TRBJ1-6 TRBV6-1 TGTGCCAGCCGAGAGACCGGGACAAGTAATTCACCCCTCCACTTT CASRETGTSNSPLHF
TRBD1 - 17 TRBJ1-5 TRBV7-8 TGTGCCAGCAGCTTAGCGATAACAGGGGGCGGCAATCAGCCCCAGCATTTT CASSLAITGGGNQPQHF
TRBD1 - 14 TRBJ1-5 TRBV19 TGTGCCAGTAGTCGACAGGGGAGCAATCAGCCCCAGCATTTT CASSRQGSNQPQHF
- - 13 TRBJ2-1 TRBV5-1 TGCGCCAGCAGCTTGGCCGGAGCGGGTGAGCAGTTCTTC CASSLAGAGEQFF
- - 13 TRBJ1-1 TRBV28 TGTGCCAGCAGTTTAGCTCCACGTCGAGGAGCTTTCTTT CASSLAPRRGAFF
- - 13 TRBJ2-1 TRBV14 TGTGCCAGCAGCTGGACAGTATACAATGAGCAGTTCTTC CASSWTVYNEQFF
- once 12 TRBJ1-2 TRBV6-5 TGTGCCAGCAGTTCAGCTGGGGACGGCTACACCTTC CASSSAGDGYTF
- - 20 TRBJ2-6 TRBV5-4 TGTGCCAGCAGCCCTCTGTTGGGGTCCAGAGGTTCCTCTGGGGCCAACGTCCTGACTTTC CASSPLLGSRGSSGANVLTF
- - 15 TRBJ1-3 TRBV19 TGTGCCAGTAGTATTAACACGTTTGCTGGAAACACCATATATTTT CASSINTFAGNTIYF
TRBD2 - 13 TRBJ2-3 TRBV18 TGTGCCAGCTCACTTGCGGGAGTAGATACGCAGTATTTT CASSLAGVDTQYF
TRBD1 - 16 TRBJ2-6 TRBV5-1 TGCGCCAGCAGCTTGGGACAGGGGGCTGGGGCCAACGTCCTGACTTTC CASSLGQGAGANVLTF
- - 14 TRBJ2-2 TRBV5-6 TGTGCCAGCAGCTGGTACACGAACACCGGGGAGCTGTTTTTT CASSWYTNTGELFF
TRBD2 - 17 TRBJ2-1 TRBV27 TGTGCCAGCTCCGGGACTAGCGGGGGCCGGGGCTACAATGAGCAGTTCTTC CASSGTSGGRGYNEQFF
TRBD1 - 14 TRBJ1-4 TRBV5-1 TGCGCCAGCAGCACCCGGGACAGAAATGAAAAACTGTTTTTT CASSTRDRNEKLFF
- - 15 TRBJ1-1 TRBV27 TGTGCCAGCAGTTTATCACGGGTCATGAACACTGAAGCTTTCTTT CASSLSRVMNTEAFF
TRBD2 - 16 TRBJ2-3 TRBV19 TGTGCCAGTGCCCGCGGACTAGCGGGGGGAACAGATACGCAGTATTTT CASARGLAGGTDTQYF
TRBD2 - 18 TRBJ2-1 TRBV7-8 TGTGCCAGCAGCTTATTAGTAGGGCGGGAGGGCCTCTACAATGAGCAGTTCTTC CASSLLVGREGLYNEQFF
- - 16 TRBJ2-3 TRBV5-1 TGCGCCAGCAGCGGGGGTGGCGGGGAGACCACAGATACGCAGTATTTT CASSGGGGETTDTQYF
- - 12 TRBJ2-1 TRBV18 TGTGCCAGCTCACCCCGAGGCGATGAGCAGTTCTTC CASSPRGDEQFF
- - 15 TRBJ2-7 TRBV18 TGTGCCAGCTCTCCCGGGACAGCGGGATCCTACGAGCAGTACTTC CASSPGTAGSYEQYF
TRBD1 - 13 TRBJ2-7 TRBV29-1 TGCAGCGGGCGGGACAGGGACTCCTACGAGCAGTACTTC CSGRDRDSYEQYF
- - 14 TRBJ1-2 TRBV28 TGTGCCAGCAGTTTCAACAGGGTCAACTATGGCTACACCTTC CASSFNRVNYGYTF
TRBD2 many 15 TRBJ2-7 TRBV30 TGTGCCTGGAGTGGTAGCGGGGGGCCTCTCGGTGAGCAGTACTTC CAWSGSGGPLGEQYF
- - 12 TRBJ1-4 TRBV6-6 TGTGCCAGCAGTACAGGGAACGGAAAACTGTTTTTT CASSTGNGKLFF
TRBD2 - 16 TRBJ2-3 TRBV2 TGTGCCAGCAGATTAGCGGGAGGAATGGTCACAGATACGCAGTATTTT CASRLAGGMVTDTQYF
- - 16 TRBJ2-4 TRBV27 TGTGCCAGCAGTCCTAGGGCCCGACTAGCCAAAAACATTCAGTACTTC CASSPRARLAKNIQYF